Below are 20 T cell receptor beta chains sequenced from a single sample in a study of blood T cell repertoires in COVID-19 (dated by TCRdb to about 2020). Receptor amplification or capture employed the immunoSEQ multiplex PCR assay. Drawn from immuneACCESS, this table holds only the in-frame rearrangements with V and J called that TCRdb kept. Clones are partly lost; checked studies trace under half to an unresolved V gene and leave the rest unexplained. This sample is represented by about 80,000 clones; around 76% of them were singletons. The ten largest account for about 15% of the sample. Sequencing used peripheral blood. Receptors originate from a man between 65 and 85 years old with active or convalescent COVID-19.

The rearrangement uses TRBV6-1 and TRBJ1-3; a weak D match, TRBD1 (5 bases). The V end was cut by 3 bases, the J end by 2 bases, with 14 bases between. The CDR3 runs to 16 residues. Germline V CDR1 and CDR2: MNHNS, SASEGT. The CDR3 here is CASSDPRGIAGNTIYF. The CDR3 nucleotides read TGTGCCAGCAGTGACCCCCGGGGGATCGCTGGAAACACCATATATTTT.

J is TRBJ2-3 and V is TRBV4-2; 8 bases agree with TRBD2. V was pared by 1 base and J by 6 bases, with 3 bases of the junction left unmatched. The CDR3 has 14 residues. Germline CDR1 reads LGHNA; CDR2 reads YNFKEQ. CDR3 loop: CASSQVVAGDTQYF. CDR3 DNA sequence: TGTGCCAGCAGCCAAGTGGTAGCGGGGGATACGCAGTATTTT.

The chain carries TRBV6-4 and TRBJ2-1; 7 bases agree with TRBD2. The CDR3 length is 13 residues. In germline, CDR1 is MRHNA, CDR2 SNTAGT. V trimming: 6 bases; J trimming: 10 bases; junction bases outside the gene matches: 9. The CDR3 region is CASSPMQRGEQFF. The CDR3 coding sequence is TGTGCCAGCAGCCCGATGCAGCGGGGAGAGCAGTTCTTC.

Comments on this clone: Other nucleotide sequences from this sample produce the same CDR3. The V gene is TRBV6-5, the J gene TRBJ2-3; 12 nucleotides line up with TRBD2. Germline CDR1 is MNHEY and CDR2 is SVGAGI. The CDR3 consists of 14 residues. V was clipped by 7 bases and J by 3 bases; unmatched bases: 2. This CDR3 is CASKTSGGTDTQYF. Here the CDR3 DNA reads TGTGCCAGCAAAACTAGCGGGGGGACAGATACGCAGTATTTT.

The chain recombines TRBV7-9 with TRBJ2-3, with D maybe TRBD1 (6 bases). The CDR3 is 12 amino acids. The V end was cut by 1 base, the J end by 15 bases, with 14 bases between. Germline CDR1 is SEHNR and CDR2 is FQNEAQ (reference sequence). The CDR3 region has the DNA TGTGCCAGCAGCTTAGAGGGACAAGGCTTATATTTT. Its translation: CASSLEGQGLYF.

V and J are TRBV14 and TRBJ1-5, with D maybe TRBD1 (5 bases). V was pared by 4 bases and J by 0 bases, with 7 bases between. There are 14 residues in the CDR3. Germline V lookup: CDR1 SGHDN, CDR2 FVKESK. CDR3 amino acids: CASSPGHSNQPQHF. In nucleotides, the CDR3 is TGTGCCAGCAGCCCAGGGCATAGCAATCAGCCCCAGCATTTT.

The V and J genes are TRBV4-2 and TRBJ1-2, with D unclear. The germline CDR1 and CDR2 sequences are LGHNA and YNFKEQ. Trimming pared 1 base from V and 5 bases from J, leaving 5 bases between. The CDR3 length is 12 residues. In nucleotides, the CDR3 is TGTGCCAGCAGCCAAGGGCTTTATGGCTACACCTTC. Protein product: CASSQGLYGYTF.

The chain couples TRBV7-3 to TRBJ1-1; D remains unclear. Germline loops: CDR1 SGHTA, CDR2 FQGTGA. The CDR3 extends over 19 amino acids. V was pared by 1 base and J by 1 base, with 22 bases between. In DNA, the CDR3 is TGTGCCAGCAGCTTAATAACGCGATACAGATTCTTGCAGAACACTGAAGCTTTCTTT. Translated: CASSLITRYRFLQNTEAFF. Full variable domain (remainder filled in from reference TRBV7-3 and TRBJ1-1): GAGVSQTPSNKVTEKGKYVELRCDPISGHTALYWYRQSLGQGPEFLIYFQGTGAADDSGLPNDRFFAVRPEGSVSTLKIQRTERGDSAVYLCASSLITRYRFLQNTEAFFGQGTRLTVV.

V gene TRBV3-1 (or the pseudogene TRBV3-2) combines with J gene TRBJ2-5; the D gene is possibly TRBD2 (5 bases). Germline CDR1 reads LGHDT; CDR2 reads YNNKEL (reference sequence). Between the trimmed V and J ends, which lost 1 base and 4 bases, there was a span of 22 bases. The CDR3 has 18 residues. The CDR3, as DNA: TGTGCCAGCAGCCAAGCTTTATTCGGAAGAGGGCAGCGAGAGACCCAGTACTTC. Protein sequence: CASSQALFGRGQRETQYF.

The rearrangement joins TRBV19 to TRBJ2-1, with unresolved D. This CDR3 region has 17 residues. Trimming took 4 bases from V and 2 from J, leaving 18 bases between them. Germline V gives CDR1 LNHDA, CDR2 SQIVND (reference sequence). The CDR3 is CASSTQLMGTAYNEQFF. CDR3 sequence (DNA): TGTGCCAGTAGTACCCAATTGATGGGCACGGCCTACAATGAGCAGTTCTTC. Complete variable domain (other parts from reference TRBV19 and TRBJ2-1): DGGITQSPKYLFRKEGQNVTLSCEQNLNHDAMYWYRQDPGQGLRLIYYSQIVNDFQKGDIAEGYSVSREKKESFPLTVTSAQKNPTAFYLCASSTQLMGTAYNEQFFGPGTRLTVL.

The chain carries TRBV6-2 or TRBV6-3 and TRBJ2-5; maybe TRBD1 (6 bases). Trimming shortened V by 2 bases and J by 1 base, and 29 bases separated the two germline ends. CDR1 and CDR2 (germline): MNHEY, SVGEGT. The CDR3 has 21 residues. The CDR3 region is CASSYTSAITSGDLSQETQYF. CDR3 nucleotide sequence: TGTGCCAGCAGTTACACGTCTGCCATAACATCAGGGGATTTGTCCCAAGAGACCCAGTACTTC.

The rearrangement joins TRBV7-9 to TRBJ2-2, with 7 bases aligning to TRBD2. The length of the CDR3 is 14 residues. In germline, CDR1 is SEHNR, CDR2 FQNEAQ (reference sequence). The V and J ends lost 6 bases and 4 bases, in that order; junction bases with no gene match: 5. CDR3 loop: CASSRSGGTGELFF. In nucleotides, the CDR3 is TGTGCCAGCAGTCGTTCGGGGGGCACCGGGGAGCTGTTTTTT.

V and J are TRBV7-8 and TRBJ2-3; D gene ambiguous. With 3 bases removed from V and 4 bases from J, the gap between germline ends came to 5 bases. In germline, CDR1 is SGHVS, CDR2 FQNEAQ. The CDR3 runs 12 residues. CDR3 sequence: CASSFNADTQYF. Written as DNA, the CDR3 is TGTGCCAGCAGCTTTAATGCAGATACGCAGTATTTT.

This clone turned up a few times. Written as DNA, the CDR3 is TGTGCCAGTACCCCAGGGGTTCCCGAGCAGTACTTC. This translates into CASTPGVPEQYF. The J gene is TRBJ2-7, the V gene TRBV5-6; tentatively, D is TRBD1 (6 bases). CDR3 length: 12 residues. CDR1 and CDR2 (germline): SGHDT, YYEEEE. Deletions cut 8 bases from V and 6 bases from J, with 15 bases between.

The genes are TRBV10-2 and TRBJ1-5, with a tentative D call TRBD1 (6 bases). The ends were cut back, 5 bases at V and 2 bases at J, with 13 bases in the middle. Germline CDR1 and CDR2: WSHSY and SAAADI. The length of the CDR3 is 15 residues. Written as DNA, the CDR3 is TGCGCCAGCAGTTCACAGGGTGGGGGCAATCAGCCCCAGCATTTT. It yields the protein CASSSQGGGNQPQHF.

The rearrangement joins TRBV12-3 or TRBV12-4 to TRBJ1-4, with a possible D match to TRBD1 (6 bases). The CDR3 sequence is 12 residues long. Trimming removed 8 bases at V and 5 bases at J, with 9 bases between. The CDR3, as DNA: TGTGCCAGCGCAGGGGACAATGAAAAACTGTTTTTT. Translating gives CASAGDNEKLFF.

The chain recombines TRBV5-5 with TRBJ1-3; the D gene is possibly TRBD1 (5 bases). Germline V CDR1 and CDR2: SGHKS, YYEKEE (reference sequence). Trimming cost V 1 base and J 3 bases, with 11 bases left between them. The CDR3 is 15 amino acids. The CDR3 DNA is TGTGCCAGCAGCTTGATAGTCGACAGTGGAAACACCATATATTTT. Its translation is CASSLIVDSGNTIYF.

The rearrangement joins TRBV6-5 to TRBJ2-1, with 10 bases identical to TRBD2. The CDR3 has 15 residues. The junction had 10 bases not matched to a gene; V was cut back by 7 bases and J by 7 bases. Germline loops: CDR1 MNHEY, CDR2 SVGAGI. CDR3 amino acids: CASIERGGRSNEQFF. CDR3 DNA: TGTGCCAGCATCGAGCGGGGGGGCCGGAGTAATGAGCAGTTCTTC.

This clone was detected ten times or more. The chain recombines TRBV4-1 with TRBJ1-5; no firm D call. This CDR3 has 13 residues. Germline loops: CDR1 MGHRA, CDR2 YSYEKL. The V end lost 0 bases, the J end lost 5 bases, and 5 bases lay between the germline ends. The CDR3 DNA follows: TGCGCCAGCAGCCAAGATCGCGATCAGCCCCAGCATTTT. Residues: CASSQDRDQPQHF.

CDR3 sequence reads: CASSESGEKLFF. CDR3 DNA sequence: TGTGCCAGCAGTGAGTCAGGGGAAAAACTGTTTTTT. The J gene is TRBJ1-4, the V gene TRBV6-1; TRBD1 might be the D (5 bases). Trimming took off 3 bases at V and 8 bases at J, with 7 bases between the two ends. The CDR3 runs to 12 residues. The germline CDR1 and CDR2 sequences are MNHNS and SASEGT.